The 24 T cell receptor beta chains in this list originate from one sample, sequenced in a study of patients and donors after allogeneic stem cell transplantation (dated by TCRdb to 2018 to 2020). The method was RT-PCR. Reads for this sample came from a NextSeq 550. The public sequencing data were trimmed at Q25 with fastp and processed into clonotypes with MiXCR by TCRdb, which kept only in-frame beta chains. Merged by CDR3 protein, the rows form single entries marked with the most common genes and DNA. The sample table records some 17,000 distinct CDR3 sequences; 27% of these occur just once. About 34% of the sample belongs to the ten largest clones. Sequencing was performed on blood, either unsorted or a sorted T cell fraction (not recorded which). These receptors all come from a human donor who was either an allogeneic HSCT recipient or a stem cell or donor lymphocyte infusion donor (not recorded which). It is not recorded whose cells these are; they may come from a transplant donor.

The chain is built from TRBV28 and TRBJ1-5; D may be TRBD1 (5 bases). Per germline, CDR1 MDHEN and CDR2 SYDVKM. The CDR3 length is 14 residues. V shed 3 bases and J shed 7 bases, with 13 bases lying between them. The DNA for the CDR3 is TGTGCCAGCAGTTTGTGGACAATGGGACAGCCCCAGCATTTT. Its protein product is CASSLWTMGQPQHF.

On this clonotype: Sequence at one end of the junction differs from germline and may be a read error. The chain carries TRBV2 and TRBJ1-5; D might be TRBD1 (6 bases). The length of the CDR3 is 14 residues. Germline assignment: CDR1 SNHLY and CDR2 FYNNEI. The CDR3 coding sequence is TGTGCCAGCAGTGAAAGGGGGGGTAATCAACCCCAGCATTTT. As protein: CASSERGGNQPQHF.

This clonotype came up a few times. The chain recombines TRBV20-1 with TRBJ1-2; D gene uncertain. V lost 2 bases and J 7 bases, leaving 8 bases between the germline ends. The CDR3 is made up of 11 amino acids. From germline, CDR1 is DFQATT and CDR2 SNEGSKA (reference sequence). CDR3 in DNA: TGCAGTGCTAGACCCCCTATTGGCTACACCTTC. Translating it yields CSARPPIGYTF.

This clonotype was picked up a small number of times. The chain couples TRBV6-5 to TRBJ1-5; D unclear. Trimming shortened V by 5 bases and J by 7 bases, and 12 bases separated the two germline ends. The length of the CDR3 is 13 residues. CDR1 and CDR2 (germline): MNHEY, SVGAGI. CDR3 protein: CASSKDEKQPQHF. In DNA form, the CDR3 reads TGTGCCAGCAGTAAGGACGAGAAGCAGCCCCAGCATTTT.

CDR3: CASSQDSDLEKYF. DNA of the CDR3: TGTGCCAGCAGCCAAGATTCTGACCTCGAGAAGTATTTT. The chain combines TRBV4-2 with TRBJ2-3; D is ambiguous. The V gene's germline CDR1 is LGHNA and CDR2 YNFKEQ. Deletions cut 0 bases from V and 13 bases from J, with 14 bases between. CDR3 length: 13 amino acids.

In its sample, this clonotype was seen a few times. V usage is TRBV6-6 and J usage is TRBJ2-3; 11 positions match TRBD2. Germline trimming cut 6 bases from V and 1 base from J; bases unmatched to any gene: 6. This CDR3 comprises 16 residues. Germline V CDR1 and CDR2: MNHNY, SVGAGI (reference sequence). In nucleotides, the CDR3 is TGTGCCAGCAGATCCCTAGCGGGGGGACGCACAGATACGCAGTATTTT. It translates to CASRSLAGGRTDTQYF.

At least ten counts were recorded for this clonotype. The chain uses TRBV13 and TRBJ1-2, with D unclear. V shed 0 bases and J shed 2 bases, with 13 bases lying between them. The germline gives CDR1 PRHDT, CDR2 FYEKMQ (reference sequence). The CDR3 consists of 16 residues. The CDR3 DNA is TGTGCCAGCAGCTTAGGCTTTTACGAGATCAACTATGGCTACACCTTC. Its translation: CASSLGFYEINYGYTF.

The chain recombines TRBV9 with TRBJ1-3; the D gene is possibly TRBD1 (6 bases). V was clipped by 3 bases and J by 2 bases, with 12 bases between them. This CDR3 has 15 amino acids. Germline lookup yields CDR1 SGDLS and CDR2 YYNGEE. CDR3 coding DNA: TGTGCCAGCAGCGGCCGACAGGTTGCTGGAAACACCATATATTTT. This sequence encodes CASSGRQVAGNTIYF. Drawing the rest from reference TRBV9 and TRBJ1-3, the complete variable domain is DSGVTQTPKHLITATGQRVTLRCSPRSGDLSVYWYQQSLDQGLQFLIQYYNGEERAKGNILERFSAQQFPDLHSELNLSSLELGDSALYFCASSGRQVAGNTIYFGEGSWLTVV.

The CDR3 reads CSSSGRADTQYF. The CDR3 coding sequence is TGTTCTTCATCGGGGAGGGCTGATACGCAGTATTTT. J is TRBJ2-3 and V is TRBV10-3; the match to TRBD2 covers 7 bases. The CDR3 loop spans 12 amino acids. The germline V gene has CDR1 ENHRY and CDR2 SYGVKD.

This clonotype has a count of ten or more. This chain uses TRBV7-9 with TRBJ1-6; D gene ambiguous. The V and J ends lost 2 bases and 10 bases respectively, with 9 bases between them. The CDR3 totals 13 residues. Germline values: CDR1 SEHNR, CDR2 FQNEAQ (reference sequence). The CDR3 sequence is CASSLKYESPLHF. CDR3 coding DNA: TGTGCCAGCAGCTTAAAGTACGAGTCACCCCTCCACTTT.

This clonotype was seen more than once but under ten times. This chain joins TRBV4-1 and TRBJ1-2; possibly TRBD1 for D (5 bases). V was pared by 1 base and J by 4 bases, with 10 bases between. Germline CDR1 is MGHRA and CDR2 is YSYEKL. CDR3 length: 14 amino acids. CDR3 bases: TGCGCCAGCAGCCAAGTTGAGGGGCCCTATGGCTACACCTTC. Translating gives CASSQVEGPYGYTF.

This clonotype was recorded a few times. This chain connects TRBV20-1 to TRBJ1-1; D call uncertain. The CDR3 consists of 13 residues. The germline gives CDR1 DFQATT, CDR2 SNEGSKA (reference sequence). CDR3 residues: CRNSRGLGTEAFF. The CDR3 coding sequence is TGCAGGAACAGCCGGGGTCTGGGCACTGAAGCTTTCTTT.

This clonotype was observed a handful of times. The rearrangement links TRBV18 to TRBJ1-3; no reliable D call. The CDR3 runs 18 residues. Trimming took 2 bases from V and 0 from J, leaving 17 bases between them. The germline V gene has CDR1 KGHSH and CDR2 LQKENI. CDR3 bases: TGTGCCAGCTCACCATCTGTGGTCTGGGCAGACTCTGGAAACACCATATATTTT. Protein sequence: CASSPSVVWADSGNTIYF.

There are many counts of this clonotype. The CDR3 is CSANTYRVTEAFF. CDR3 coding DNA: TGCAGTGCTAATACTTACAGGGTTACTGAAGCTTTCTTT. The chain couples TRBV20-1 to TRBJ1-1; possible D gene TRBD1, 6 bases. The germline V gene encodes CDR1 DFQATT and CDR2 SNEGSKA (reference sequence). The CDR3 sequence is 13 residues long. The germline V and J ends were trimmed by 4 bases and 5 bases, with 14 bases remaining between them.

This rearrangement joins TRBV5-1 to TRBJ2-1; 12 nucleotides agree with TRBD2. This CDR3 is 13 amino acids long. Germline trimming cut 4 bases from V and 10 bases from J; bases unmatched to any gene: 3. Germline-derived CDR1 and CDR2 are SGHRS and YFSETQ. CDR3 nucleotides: TGCGCCAGCAGCGCGGGGACTAGCGGGGAGCAGTTCTTC. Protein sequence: CASSAGTSGEQFF. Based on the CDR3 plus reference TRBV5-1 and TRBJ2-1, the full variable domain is KAGVTQTPRYLIKTRGQQVTLSCSPISGHRSVSWYQQTPGQGLQFLFEYFSETQRNKGNFPGRFSGRQFSNSRSEMNVSTLELGDSALYLCASSAGTSGEQFFGPGTRLTVL.

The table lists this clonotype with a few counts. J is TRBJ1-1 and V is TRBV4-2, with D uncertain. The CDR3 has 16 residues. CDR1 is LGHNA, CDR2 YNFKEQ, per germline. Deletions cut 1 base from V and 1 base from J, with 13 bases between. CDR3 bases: TGTGCCAGCAGCCAAGTCGCCAATAGCCGGAACACTGAAGCTTTCTTT. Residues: CASSQVANSRNTEAFF.

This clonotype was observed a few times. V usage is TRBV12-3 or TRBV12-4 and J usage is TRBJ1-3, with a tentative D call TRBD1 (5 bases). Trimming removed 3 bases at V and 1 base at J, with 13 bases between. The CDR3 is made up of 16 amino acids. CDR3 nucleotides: TGTGCCAGCAGTTTGTCGGGACTCCCTTCTGGAAACACCATATATTTT. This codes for CASSLSGLPSGNTIYF.

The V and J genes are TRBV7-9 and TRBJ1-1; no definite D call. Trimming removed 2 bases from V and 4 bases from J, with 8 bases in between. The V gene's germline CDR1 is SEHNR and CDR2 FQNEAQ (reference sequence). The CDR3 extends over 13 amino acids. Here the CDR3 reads CASSLSVGTEAFF. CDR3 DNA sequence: TGTGCCAGCAGCTTATCGGTGGGCACTGAAGCTTTCTTT. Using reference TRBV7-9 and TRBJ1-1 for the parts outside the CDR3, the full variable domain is DTGVSQNPRHKITKRGQNVTFRCDPISEHNRLYWYRQTLGQGPEFLTYFQNEAQLEKSRLLSDRFSAERPKGSFSTLEIQRTEQGDSAMYLCASSLSVGTEAFFGQGTRLTVV.

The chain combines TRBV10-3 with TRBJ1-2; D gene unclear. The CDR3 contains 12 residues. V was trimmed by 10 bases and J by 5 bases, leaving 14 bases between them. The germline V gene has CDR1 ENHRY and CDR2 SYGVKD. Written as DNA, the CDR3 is TGTGCCACCGCGGACCTTCAATATGGCTACACCTTC. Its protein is CATADLQYGYTF.

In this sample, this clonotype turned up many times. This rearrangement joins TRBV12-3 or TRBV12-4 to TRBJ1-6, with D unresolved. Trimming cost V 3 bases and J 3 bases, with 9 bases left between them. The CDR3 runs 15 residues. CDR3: CASSFRADYNSPLHF. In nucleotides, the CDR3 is TGTGCCAGCAGTTTCCGGGCCGACTATAATTCACCCCTCCACTTT.

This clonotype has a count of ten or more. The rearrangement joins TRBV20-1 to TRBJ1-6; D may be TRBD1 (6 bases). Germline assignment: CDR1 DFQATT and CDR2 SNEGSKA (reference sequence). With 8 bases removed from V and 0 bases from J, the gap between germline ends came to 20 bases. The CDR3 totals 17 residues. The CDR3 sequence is CSSTGQLTSSYNSPLHF. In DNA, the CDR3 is TGCAGTTCCACCGGACAGTTAACAAGCTCCTATAATTCACCCCTCCACTTT.

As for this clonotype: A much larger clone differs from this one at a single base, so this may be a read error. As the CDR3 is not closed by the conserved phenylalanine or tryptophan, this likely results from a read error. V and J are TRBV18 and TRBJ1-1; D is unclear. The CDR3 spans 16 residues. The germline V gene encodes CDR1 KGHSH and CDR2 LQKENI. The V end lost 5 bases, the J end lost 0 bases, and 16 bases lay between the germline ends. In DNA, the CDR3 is TGTGCCAGCTCATCCTCACTCAGGTCCATGAACACTGAAGCTTTCTTG. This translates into CASSSSLRSMNTEAFL.

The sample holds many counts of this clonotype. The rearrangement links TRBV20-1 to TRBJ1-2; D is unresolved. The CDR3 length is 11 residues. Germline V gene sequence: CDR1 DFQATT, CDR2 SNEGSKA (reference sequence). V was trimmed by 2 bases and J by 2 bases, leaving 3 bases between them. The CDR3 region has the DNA TGCAGTGCTAGACAGAACTATGGCTACACCTTC. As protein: CSARQNYGYTF.

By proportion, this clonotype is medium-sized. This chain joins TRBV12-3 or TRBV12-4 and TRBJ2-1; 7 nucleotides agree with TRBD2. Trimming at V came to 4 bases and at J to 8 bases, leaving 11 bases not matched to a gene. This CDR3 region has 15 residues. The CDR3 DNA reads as TGTGCCAGCAGTTATCGCCGCGGGGGAAGCGATGAGCAGTTCTTC. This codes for CASSYRRGGSDEQFF.